This entry lists 28 T cell receptor beta chains sequenced from one sample in a study of siplizumab effects on memory and regulatory T cells. Profiled with immunoSEQ multiplex PCR; TCRdb holds only in-frame clones, not every one. The repertoire holds about 100,000 clones, with around 90% as singletons. Sequences were obtained from Tregs sorted from blood. The source of these receptors is a human donor in good health.

The chain uses TRBV15 and TRBJ1-1; 7 nucleotides match TRBD1. The ends lost 3 bases at V and 0 bases at J; junction bases unmatched: 10. The CDR3 covers 17 residues. The germline V gene has CDR1 LNHNV and CDR2 YYDKDF (reference sequence). CDR3 sequence: CATSRETPGQMNTEAFF. The CDR3 DNA is TGTGCCACCAGCAGGGAAACCCCGGGACAGATGAACACTGAAGCTTTCTTT.

This clone was observed a handful of times. The chain carries TRBV6-1 and TRBJ1-1; 9 nucleotides align to TRBD1. Trimming cost V 5 bases and J 3 bases; bases outside gene matches: 4. Germline V gene sequence: CDR1 MNHNS, CDR2 SASEGT. The CDR3 is 14 amino acids. As DNA, the CDR3 is TGTGCCAGCAGTACAGGGGGCTGGGACACTGAAGCTTTCTTT. This encodes CASSTGGWDTEAFF.

The gene calls are TRBV7-3 and TRBJ2-2; unclear D gene. Trimming cost V 3 bases and J 2 bases, with 10 bases left between them. Germline V CDR1 and CDR2: SGHTA, FQGTGA. CDR3 size: 15 residues. The CDR3 region has the DNA TGTGCCAGCAGCTTTTCAGCCGCAAACACCGGGGAGCTGTTTTTT. Amino acid sequence: CASSFSAANTGELFF.

The CDR3 is CASSDDRGSGTQYF. CDR3 coding DNA: TGTGCCAGCAGTGATGACCGAGGATCGGGGACCCAGTACTTC. The chain is built from TRBV2 and TRBJ2-5; the D is unclear. The germline CDR1 and CDR2 sequences are SNHLY and FYNNEI. This CDR3 is 14 amino acids long. Trimming removed 3 bases at V and 7 bases at J, with 15 bases between.

Concerning this clone: This could be a read error, since a much larger clone is one nucleotide away. The V and J genes are TRBV5-1 and TRBJ2-2; 11 bases match TRBD2. V lost 4 bases, J lost 1 base, and 0 bases stayed unmatched. The germline V gene encodes CDR1 SGHRS and CDR2 YFSETQ. The CDR3 runs 15 residues. CDR3 residues: CASSGTSGNTGELFF. In nucleotides, the CDR3 is TGCGCCAGCAGCGGGACTAGCGGGAACACCGGGGAGCTGTTTTTT.

The chain uses TRBV7-3 and TRBJ2-1, with D possibly matching TRBD2 (6 bases). V lost 1 base to trimming and J lost 4 bases, with 17 bases between them. CDR1 SGHTA and CDR2 FQGTGA come from the germline V gene. The CDR3 runs to 17 residues. The DNA for the CDR3 is TGTGCCAGCAGCTTAAGGGGGAGTGGGGACTTATACAATGAGCAGTTCTTC. This codes for CASSLRGSGDLYNEQFF. The whole variable domain, remainder taken from reference TRBV7-3 and TRBJ2-1, is GAGVSQTPSNKVTEKGKYVELRCDPISGHTALYWYRQSLGQGPEFLIYFQGTGAADDSGLPNDRFFAVRPEGSVSTLKIQRTERGDSAVYLCASSLRGSGDLYNEQFFGPGTRLTVL.

This chain connects TRBV11-2 to TRBJ2-3; 8 bases fit TRBD2. Germline V gene sequence: CDR1 SGHAT, CDR2 FQNNGV. The CDR3 consists of 16 residues. V trimming: 1 base; J trimming: 0 bases; junction bases outside the gene matches: 3. CDR3 in DNA: TGTGCCAGCAGCTTAGTAGGCGGGAGGAGCACAGATACGCAGTATTTT. It translates to CASSLVGGRSTDTQYF.

The CDR3 sequence: CAITEGGYTEAFF. For the CDR3, the DNA is TGTGCCATCACTGAAGGGGGGTACACTGAAGCTTTCTTT. The V and J genes are TRBV10-3 and TRBJ1-1; TRBD1 might be the D (6 bases). The CDR3 runs to 13 residues. Trimming stripped 7 bases from V and 3 bases from J, with 12 bases between. Germline CDR1 ENHRY, CDR2 SYGVKD.

The V gene is TRBV7-9, the J gene TRBJ2-5, with 9 bases that match TRBD2. Near its end, the DNA agrees better with TRBJ2-7, so the J call may be wrong. There are 14 residues in the CDR3. CDR1 is SEHNR and CDR2 is FQNEAQ in the germline V gene (reference sequence). CDR3 bases: TGTGCCAGCAGTGGGACTAGCATCGGGTACGAGCAGTACTTC. Its translation is CASSGTSIGYEQYF.

This rearrangement joins TRBV6-6 to TRBJ2-7, with TRBD1 identical over 9 bases. The germline CDR1 and CDR2 sequences are MNHNY and SVGAGI (reference sequence). Unmatched junction bases numbered 12, after V lost 6 bases and J lost 9 bases. The CDR3 sequence is 14 residues long. Here the CDR3 reads CASSEGTGLERQYF. CDR3 in DNA: TGTGCCAGCAGCGAAGGGACAGGGCTGGAGAGGCAGTACTTC.

A single count supports this clone. The chain is built from TRBV5-6 and TRBJ2-5, with TRBD2 matching over 7 bases. V dropped 1 base and J dropped 5; count of bases not matched to a gene: 14. The CDR3 contains 17 residues. Germline assignment: CDR1 SGHDT and CDR2 YYEEEE. The CDR3: CASSLLSGAGDGETQYF. The CDR3 DNA reads TGTGCCAGCAGCTTGCTCAGTGGGGCGGGAGATGGGGAGACCCAGTACTTC.

V usage is TRBV7-3 and J usage is TRBJ2-3; D is possibly TRBD2 (7 bases). The germline CDR1 and CDR2 sequences are SGHTA and FQGTGA. V lost 5 bases and J lost 3, with 15 bases in between. The CDR3 is 15 amino acids. CDR3 DNA: TGTGCCAGCAGCCCAGCACAGGGACTAACAGATACGCAGTATTTT. Translating gives CASSPAQGLTDTQYF.

The V call is TRBV2, the J call TRBJ2-3, with unresolved D. The V gene lost 3 bases and the J gene lost 2 bases, with 9 bases spanning the gap. Germline-derived CDR1 and CDR2 are SNHLY and FYNNEI. This CDR3 is built from 14 residues. The CDR3, as DNA: TGTGCCAGCAGTGATCTTGGGTTCACAGATACGCAGTATTTT. This sequence encodes CASSDLGFTDTQYF.

This clone occurred once. This chain joins TRBV30 and TRBJ2-2; D remains unclear. From germline, CDR1 is GTSNPN and CDR2 SVGIG (reference sequence). The CDR3 loop spans 11 amino acids. V dropped 5 bases and J dropped 5 bases, with 6 bases sitting between them. CDR3 loop: CAWGMTGELFF. CDR3 nucleotide sequence: TGTGCCTGGGGTATGACCGGGGAGCTGTTTTTT.

The V call is TRBV15, the J call TRBJ1-3; no clear D gene. Germline loops: CDR1 LNHNV, CDR2 YYDKDF (reference sequence). The CDR3 consists of 14 residues. V was pared by 1 base and J by 4 bases, with 8 bases between. The DNA of the CDR3 is TGTGCCACCAGCAGAGCACCTTCCGGAAACACCATATATTTT. As protein: CATSRAPSGNTIYF. Based on the CDR3 plus reference TRBV15 and TRBJ1-3, the full variable domain is DAMVIQNPRYQVTQFGKPVTLSCSQTLNHNVMYWYQQKSSQAPKLLFHYYDKDFNNEADTPDNFQSRRPNTSFCFLDIRSPGLGDTAMYLCATSRAPSGNTIYFGEGSWLTVV.

V is TRBV6-5 and J is TRBJ1-6; maybe TRBD1 (5 bases). The CDR3 consists of 14 residues. The V end lost 5 bases, the J end lost 5 bases, and 10 bases lay between the germline ends. The germline V gene has CDR1 MNHEY and CDR2 SVGAGI. The CDR3 DNA reads TGTGCCAGCAGTCGGACAACCCATAATTCACCCCTCCACTTT. Its translation: CASSRTTHNSPLHF.

V is TRBV5-1 and J is TRBJ1-4; D is unclear. Germline CDR1 and CDR2: SGHRS and YFSETQ. The CDR3 runs 13 residues. V was trimmed by 1 base and J by 10 bases, leaving 11 bases between them. The CDR3 is CASSLIGDGKLFF. The CDR3 region has the DNA TGCGCCAGCAGCTTGATAGGTGATGGAAAACTGTTTTTT.

This chain links TRBV5-1 with TRBJ2-5, with 8 bases identical to TRBD2. The germline gives CDR1 SGHRS, CDR2 YFSETQ. The junction had 3 bases not matched to a gene; V was cut back by 0 bases and J by 2 bases. This CDR3 contains 15 residues. CDR3 in DNA: TGCGCCAGCAGCTTGGCCACGGGAGGGCAAGAGACCCAGTACTTC. Residues: CASSLATGGQETQYF.

This sequence joins TRBV5-1 and TRBJ1-3; D gene ambiguous. CDR1 and CDR2 from the germline V gene are SGHRS and YFSETQ. CDR3 length: 14 amino acids. Trimming took 8 bases from V and 0 from J, leaving 12 bases between them. The CDR3, as DNA: TGCGCCAGGTTCGTCGAAGACTCTGGAAACACCATATATTTT. Translation: CARFVEDSGNTIYF.

This chain uses TRBV4-2 with TRBJ2-5; 11 bases line up with TRBD2. CDR1 is LGHNA, CDR2 YNFKEQ, per germline. The V and J ends lost 0 bases and 3 bases, in that order; junction bases with no gene match: 3. The CDR3 length is 16 residues. The CDR3 DNA reads as TGTGCCAGCAGCCAAGACGGGACTAGCGGAGAAGAGACCCAGTACTTC. Protein sequence: CASSQDGTSGEETQYF.

This chain links TRBV19 with TRBJ2-2; the match to TRBD1 covers 7 bases. The CDR3 has 16 residues. Germline lookup yields CDR1 LNHDA and CDR2 SQIVND (reference sequence). V trimming: 5 bases; J trimming: 0 bases; junction bases outside the gene matches: 6. The CDR3 DNA sequence: TGTGCCAGTAGTCACGGGACAGTTACGAACACCGGGGAGCTGTTTTTT. Translation gives CASSHGTVTNTGELFF.

The chain joins TRBV14 to TRBJ2-7, with a weak D call TRBD2 (5 bases). This CDR3 spans 14 amino acids. V was pared by 4 bases and J by 6 bases, with 16 bases between. Germline CDR1 SGHDN, CDR2 FVKESK. CDR3 bases: TGTGCCAGCAGCCCCGCTCATTTGAGGGTCGAGCAGTACTTC. Amino acid sequence: CASSPAHLRVEQYF.

J is TRBJ2-3 and V is TRBV10-2; unclear D gene. Looked up from germline, CDR1 is WSHSY and CDR2 is SAAADI. The CDR3 extends over 14 amino acids. Trimming left V 1 base short and J 3 bases short, with 8 bases between. The DNA of the CDR3 is TGCGCCAGCAGTGAGTTATGGGTGACAGATACGCAGTATTTT. Its protein product is CASSELWVTDTQYF.

V gene TRBV5-1 combines with J gene TRBJ2-2; TRBD2 matches 13 bases. The CDR3 runs to 16 residues. The J segment lost 6 bases and the V segment lost 4 bases, leaving 6 bases of the junction unmatched. In germline, CDR1 is SGHRS, CDR2 YFSETQ. CDR3 nucleotide sequence: TGCGCCAGCAGCACCGGACTAGCGGGAGTGTCCGGGGAGCTGTTTTTT. Translating it yields CASSTGLAGVSGELFF.

This sequence joins TRBV4-1 and TRBJ2-3, with unresolved D. In germline, CDR1 is MGHRA, CDR2 YSYEKL. This CDR3 is built from 13 residues. V dropped 4 bases and J dropped 2 bases, with 7 bases sitting between them. DNA of the CDR3: TGCGCCAGCAGCCCCCGATACACAGATACGCAGTATTTT. Encoded protein: CASSPRYTDTQYF.

The V gene is TRBV6-1, the J gene TRBJ2-3, with a tentative D call TRBD1 (6 bases). The CDR3 extends over 15 amino acids. The germline V and J ends were trimmed by 6 bases and 0 bases, with 13 bases remaining between them. CDR1 is MNHNS and CDR2 is SASEGT in the germline V gene. CDR3 residues: CASSMDSPSTDTQYF. CDR3 coding DNA: TGTGCCAGCAGCATGGACAGCCCTAGCACAGATACGCAGTATTTT.

V gene TRBV7-9 combines with J gene TRBJ2-1; 7 bases line up with TRBD1. From germline, CDR1 is SEHNR and CDR2 FQNEAQ (reference sequence). The V and J ends lost 6 bases and 5 bases, in that order; junction bases with no gene match: 1. This CDR3 is built from 12 residues. As DNA, the CDR3 is TGTGCCAGCAGGGGACAGAACAATGAGCAGTTCTTC. Translation: CASRGQNNEQFF.

This clone was counted only a few times. The CDR3 DNA sequence: TGCGCCAGCAGCCAGAGAGCCGGACAGGGGGGACACGAGCAGTACTTC. Protein product: CASSQRAGQGGHEQYF. The chain combines TRBV5-1 with TRBJ2-7; 10 bases align to TRBD1. CDR3 length: 16 residues. Germline V CDR1 and CDR2: SGHRS, YFSETQ. J lost 5 bases, V lost 4 bases, and 12 bases had no gene match.